Below, 4 T cell receptor beta chains from the same sample are listed, as sequenced in a study of beta chain features in type 1 diabetes. The isolated RNA, all of it, was reverse transcribed, so expressed TCRB transcripts were what got sequenced. Libraries were prepared by immunoSEQ multiplex PCR; TCRdb keeps only in-frame clonotypes and omits some of them. The sample lists roughly 450,000 clones; approximately 14% were seen once. The material sequenced was naive CD4+ T cells from blood. These TCRs come from a young man in good health.

V usage is TRBV18 and J usage is TRBJ2-7, with D hard to call. CDR3 size: 13 residues. CDR1 is KGHSH and CDR2 is LQKENI in the germline V gene. V lost 3 bases, J lost 4 bases, and 10 bases lay in between. The CDR3 here is CASSPSPMYEQYV. The DNA of the CDR3 is TGTGCCAGCTCACCTTCACCGATGTACGAGCAGTACGTC.

The chain carries TRBV2 and TRBJ2-3, with D possibly being TRBD2 (5 bases). Germline assignment: CDR1 SNHLY and CDR2 FYNNEI. V lost 3 bases and J lost 5, with 12 bases in between. This CDR3 has 14 residues. The CDR3 sequence: CASSELIREDTQYF. The CDR3 DNA reads as TGTGCCAGCAGTGAGTTGATCCGGGAAGATACGCAGTATTTT.

This rearrangement joins TRBV9 to TRBJ1-4; D may be TRBD1 (6 bases). This CDR3 comprises 13 residues. CDR1 is SGDLS, CDR2 YYNGEE, per germline. The V gene lost 4 bases and the J gene lost 5 bases, with 9 bases spanning the gap. The CDR3 nucleotides are TGTGCCAGCAGCCCGCAGGGGAATGAAAAACTGTTTTTT. Its translation is CASSPQGNEKLFF.

This clone turned up a few times. V and J are TRBV2 and TRBJ2-2; the D is unclear. V lost 2 bases and J 4 bases, leaving 8 bases between the germline ends. Germline CDR1 reads SNHLY; CDR2 reads FYNNEI. The CDR3 is 14 amino acids. The CDR3 loop reads CASSERQTTGELFF. CDR3 coding DNA: TGTGCCAGCAGTGAACGGCAGACCACCGGGGAGCTGTTTTTT.